This T cell receptor (beta chain) was sequenced during a study of spatial heterogeneity in lung cancer. Study overall: Alpha-chain sequences were consistently detected in smaller numbers than beta-chain sequences. Raw reads contained each unique TCR and UMI combination more than ten times on average. Study-wide results and caveats: Mutation counts in tumors were tracked by counts of expanded intratumoral alpha and beta TCRs.

Every TCR cDNA molecule carried a tag that served as a unique molecular identifier. TCRdb redid the calling of the 5' RACE reads with MiXCR, one entry per CDR3 protein. The sample comprises about 13,000 distinct CDR3 sequences, 4.5% to 5.5% of which are singletons, and 25% rests with the top ten. In this sample, this clonotype turned up many times. Its antigen is as yet unknown. A library prepared for alpha chains yielded this beta chain as an off-target read; its size is of little meaning. The CDR3 runs 19 residues. The V gene's germline CDR1 is SGHDT and CDR2 YYEEEE. The ends were cut back, 0 bases at V and 3 bases at J, with 22 bases in the middle. Stated time point: sample taken at primary tumor resection. Unsorted samples of tumor, nontumor lung or frozen PBMC had their whole RNA sequenced.

V and J are TRBV5-6 and TRBJ2-1; D unresolved. The TCR was taken from a male donor with early-stage non-small cell lung cancer. Sequencing was performed on lung tumor tissue, taken at surgery. The CDR3 coding sequence is TGTGCCAGCAGCTTGGTCGGCCCCAGGTATCGGGTCATCTACAATGAGCAGTTCTTC. Protein product: CASSLVGPRYRVIYNEQFF.